This entry concerns a single T cell receptor beta chain. For every subset, genomic DNA was evenly distributed across several immunoSEQ plates. DNA at 150 to 250 ng, around 30,000 T cell genomes, went into sorted-subset replicate PCRs. Generated by immunoSEQ multiplex PCR, the TCRdb table keeps only in-frame clones and is missing some. This table holds about 1.5 million clones, approximately 98% found once. These data originate in a study of shared clonotypes between healthy human individuals. Across the study: The cohort had a couple of women and a few men, ages 18 to 49.

This receptor was obtained from a man aged 30 to 45 in good health. The specimen sequenced was naive CD4+ T cells sorted from blood. Specified subset: CD45RA+ positively selected.

The chain's CDR3 is CASSLGTFYEQYF. The CDR3 nucleotides read TGTGCCAGCAGCTTGGGGACGTTCTACGAGCAGTACTTC. The chain carries TRBV5-4 and TRBJ2-7, with unresolved D. Trimming took off 0 bases at V and 3 bases at J, with 7 bases between the two ends. Germline CDR1 reads SGHNT; CDR2 reads YYREEE (reference sequence). This CDR3 has 13 residues.